This TCR beta chain was observed in a study of blood T cell repertoires in COVID-19. Looking at the study overall: COVID-19 samples from acute and convalescent phases originated in the United States, Italy and Spain.

V shed 6 bases, J shed 2 bases, and the junction held 8 bases outside the gene matches. CDR3 length: 17 residues. Germline V gene sequence: CDR1 MNHNY, CDR2 SVGAGI (reference sequence). Assay: immunoSEQ multiplex PCR; the TCRdb copy retains only in-frame clones and omits some. Counted here are roughly 48,000 clones, roughly 84% occurring once; the ten biggest clones make up around three fifths. The chain has TRBV6-6 and TRBJ1-4, with TRBD1 matching over 11 bases. Sequencing input: peripheral blood. The clonotype originates from a man between 70 and 80 years old with acute or convalescent COVID-19. The CDR3 is CASSRTGGAGTNEKLFF. The CDR3 DNA sequence: TGTGCCAGCAGCCGGACAGGGGGCGCGGGGACTAATGAAAAACTGTTTTTT.